The rows below give T cell receptor beta chains drawn from one sample of a study of cytomegalovirus exposure and HLA in healthy donors. The data were produced by immunoSEQ multiplex PCR, yet TCRdb's version contains in-frame clones alone and is incomplete. The profile shows 150,000 to 200,000 clones, more than 70% of them singletons. The sample consisted of PBMCs. The receptors stem from a male donor in good health and CMV-seropositive. Both conserved end residues are part of each CDR3. D genes are given only for firm matches. Rows may omit the clone size; those that give it use once, few, many or a size class.

D gene: .
V gene: TRBV27
clone size: .
J gene: TRBJ2-1
CDR3 protein: CASSLGFDEQFF
CDR3 DNA: TGTGCCAGCAGTCTCGGGTTCGATGAGCAGTTCTTC

D gene: TRBD2
V gene: TRBV7-9
clone size: .
J gene: TRBJ2-7
CDR3 protein: CASSLALAGLPYEQYF
CDR3 DNA: TGTGCCAGCAGCTTGGCATTAGCGGGACTCCCTTACGAGCAGTACTTC

D gene: TRBD2
V gene: TRBV7-9
clone size: .
J gene: TRBJ2-3
CDR3 protein: CASIPGTSVSQYF
CDR3 DNA: TGTGCCAGCATCCCCGGGACTAGCGTATCGCAGTATTTT

D gene: .
V gene: TRBV9
clone size: .
J gene: TRBJ2-2
CDR3 protein: CASSLTAGLSNTGELFF
CDR3 DNA: TGTGCCAGCAGCTTGACCGCGGGCCTCTCTAACACCGGGGAGCTGTTTTTT

D gene: TRBD1
V gene: TRBV9
clone size: once
J gene: TRBJ1-1
CDR3 protein: CASGQGPFF
CDR3 DNA: TGTGCCAGTGGACAGGGCCCTTTCTTT

D gene: .
V gene: TRBV7-9
clone size: .
J gene: TRBJ2-2
CDR3 protein: CASSSGRNANTGELFF
CDR3 DNA: TGTGCCAGCAGCTCAGGTCGAAACGCGAACACCGGGGAGCTGTTTTTT

D gene: TRBD2
V gene: TRBV6-5
clone size: .
J gene: TRBJ2-1
CDR3 protein: CASSYSLAGGANEQFF
CDR3 DNA: TGTGCCAGCAGTTACTCTCTAGCGGGAGGGGCCAATGAGCAGTTCTTC

D gene: .
V gene: TRBV11-3
clone size: .
J gene: TRBJ2-7
CDR3 protein: CASSPLQTSSYEQYF
CDR3 DNA: TGTGCCAGCAGCCCGTTGCAGACTAGCTCCTACGAGCAGTACTTC

D gene: .
V gene: TRBV7-5
clone size: .
J gene: TRBJ2-7
CDR3 protein: CVRSPTSGSYEQYF
CDR3 DNA: TGTGTCAGAAGCCCAACTAGCGGGAGCTACGAGCAGTACTTC

D gene: TRBD2
V gene: TRBV11-2
clone size: few
J gene: TRBJ2-7
CDR3 protein: CASSLGVAGVGEQYF
CDR3 DNA: TGTGCCAGCAGCTTAGGCGTAGCGGGAGTAGGCGAGCAGTACTTC

D gene: .
V gene: TRBV10-3
clone size: .
J gene: TRBJ1-3
CDR3 protein: CAISRGLGDSGNTIYF
CDR3 DNA: TGTGCCATCAGTCGGGGGTTAGGGGACTCTGGAAACACCATATATTTT

D gene: .
V gene: TRBV11-2
clone size: .
J gene: TRBJ1-2
CDR3 protein: CASSLDPYGYTF
CDR3 DNA: TGTGCCAGCAGCTTAGATCCTTATGGCTACACCTTC

D gene: TRBD1
V gene: TRBV7-2
clone size: once
J gene: TRBJ2-7
CDR3 protein: CASSYGTGVLEGYEQYF
CDR3 DNA: TGTGCCAGCAGCTACGGGACAGGGGTCCTTGAGGGCTACGAGCAGTACTTC

D gene: TRBD2
V gene: TRBV7-2
clone size: .
J gene: TRBJ2-2
CDR3 protein: CASSPVGLGSSGPGELFF
CDR3 DNA: TGTGCCAGCAGCCCTGTGGGGTTGGGGTCTAGCGGACCGGGGGAGCTGTTTTTT

D gene: TRBD2
V gene: TRBV11-2
clone size: .
J gene: TRBJ2-7
CDR3 protein: CASSLGGSLYEQYF
CDR3 DNA: TGTGCCAGCAGCTTAGGCGGGAGCCTCTACGAGCAGTACTTC

D gene: .
V gene: TRBV7-2
clone size: .
J gene: TRBJ1-6
CDR3 protein: CASSPSHNSPLHF
CDR3 DNA: TGTGCCAGCAGCCCCAGTCATAATTCACCCCTCCACTTT

D gene: TRBD1
V gene: TRBV6-5
clone size: .
J gene: TRBJ1-1
CDR3 protein: CASSHGTAEAFF
CDR3 DNA: TGTGCCAGCAGCCACGGGACAGCTGAAGCTTTCTTT

D gene: .
V gene: TRBV29-1
clone size: .
J gene: TRBJ1-3
CDR3 protein: CSHSGGTSGNTIYF
CDR3 DNA: TGCAGCCATTCCGGCGGCACCTCTGGAAACACCATATATTTT

D gene: TRBD1
V gene: TRBV5-1
clone size: .
J gene: TRBJ1-4
CDR3 protein: CASSGQTGATNEKLFF
CDR3 DNA: TGCGCCAGCAGCGGACAGACAGGGGCAACTAATGAAAAACTGTTTTTT

D gene: .
V gene: TRBV5-4
clone size: .
J gene: TRBJ2-6
CDR3 protein: CASSLESSGANVLTF
CDR3 DNA: TGTGCCAGCAGCTTGGAAAGCTCTGGGGCCAACGTCCTGACCTTC

D gene: TRBD2
V gene: TRBV27
clone size: .
J gene: TRBJ2-1
CDR3 protein: CASSSLAGVANEQFF
CDR3 DNA: TGTGCCAGCAGTTCCCTAGCGGGAGTTGCTAATGAGCAGTTCTTC

D gene: .
V gene: TRBV4-3
clone size: .
J gene: TRBJ2-3
CDR3 protein: CASSQRRGGLTDTQYF
CDR3 DNA: TGCGCCAGCAGCCAGCGACGAGGAGGGTTAACAGATACGCAGTATTTT

D gene: .
V gene: TRBV27
clone size: .
J gene: TRBJ2-7
CDR3 protein: CASSLFFGGTATYEQYF
CDR3 DNA: TGTGCCAGCAGTTTATTCTTCGGCGGGACCGCTACCTACGAGCAGTACTTC

D gene: TRBD1
V gene: TRBV7-2
clone size: few
J gene: TRBJ2-7
CDR3 protein: CASSPGQGPWEQYF
CDR3 DNA: TGTGCCAGCAGCCCCGGACAGGGCCCCTGGGAGCAGTACTTC

D gene: TRBD2
V gene: TRBV18
clone size: .
J gene: TRBJ2-5
CDR3 protein: CASSPGTTQETQYF
CDR3 DNA: TGTGCCAGCTCACCAGGGACTACCCAAGAGACCCAGTACTTC

D gene: .
V gene: TRBV5-1
clone size: .
J gene: TRBJ2-7
CDR3 protein: CASRRLQAGNAYEQYF
CDR3 DNA: TGCGCCAGCAGAAGACTACAGGCGGGAAACGCCTACGAGCAGTACTTC

D gene: TRBD1
V gene: TRBV18
clone size: .
J gene: TRBJ2-7
CDR3 protein: CASSPRTGAYEQYF
CDR3 DNA: TGTGCCAGCTCACCGCGGACAGGGGCCTACGAGCAGTACTTC

D gene: TRBD2
V gene: TRBV6-5
clone size: .
J gene: TRBJ2-3
CDR3 protein: CASSSGLAGWADTQYF
CDR3 DNA: TGTGCCAGCAGTTCTGGACTAGCGGGATGGGCAGATACGCAGTATTTT

D gene: TRBD2
V gene: TRBV28
clone size: .
J gene: TRBJ2-7
CDR3 protein: CASSPNAGTSGSYEQYF
CDR3 DNA: TGTGCCAGCAGTCCGAACGCCGGGACTAGCGGGTCCTACGAGCAGTACTTC

D gene: TRBD2
V gene: TRBV6-1
clone size: .
J gene: TRBJ2-5
CDR3 protein: CAISSGWKTQYF
CDR3 DNA: TGTGCCATCTCTAGCGGGTGGAAGACCCAGTACTTC

D gene: TRBD2
V gene: TRBV5-1
clone size: .
J gene: TRBJ2-1
CDR3 protein: CASSFTSGSIYNEQFF
CDR3 DNA: TGCGCCAGCAGCTTTACTAGCGGGAGTATCTACAATGAGCAGTTCTTC

D gene: TRBD1
V gene: TRBV19
clone size: .
J gene: TRBJ1-1
CDR3 protein: CASSMRGRVTEAFF
CDR3 DNA: TGTGCCAGTAGTATGAGGGGGCGAGTCACTGAAGCTTTCTTT

D gene: TRBD1
V gene: TRBV28
clone size: .
J gene: TRBJ2-7
CDR3 protein: CASSLLGQSYEQYF
CDR3 DNA: TGTGCCAGCAGTTTATTGGGACAGAGCTACGAGCAGTACTTC

D gene: TRBD1
V gene: TRBV29-1
clone size: .
J gene: TRBJ2-7
CDR3 protein: CSVEFGDSYEQYF
CDR3 DNA: TGCAGCGTTGAATTTGGGGACAGCTACGAGCAGTACTTC

D gene: .
V gene: TRBV27
clone size: .
J gene: TRBJ2-2
CDR3 protein: CASKSGTLNTGELFF
CDR3 DNA: TGTGCCAGCAAATCCGGGACACTAAACACCGGGGAGCTGTTTTTT

D gene: TRBD1
V gene: TRBV19
clone size: .
J gene: TRBJ1-1
CDR3 protein: CASSKAGGGTEAFF
CDR3 DNA: TGTGCCAGTAGTAAGGCAGGGGGCGGCACTGAAGCTTTCTTT

D gene: TRBD1
V gene: TRBV11-3
clone size: .
J gene: TRBJ1-4
CDR3 protein: CASSTGTGLEKLFF
CDR3 DNA: TGTGCCAGCAGCACCGGGACAGGTCTCGAAAAACTGTTTTTT

D gene: TRBD2
V gene: TRBV27
clone size: .
J gene: TRBJ2-7
CDR3 protein: CASSRGLAGVYEQYF
CDR3 DNA: TGTGCCAGCAGCCGCGGACTAGCGGGAGTCTACGAGCAGTACTTC

D gene: TRBD1
V gene: TRBV11-1
clone size: once
J gene: TRBJ2-2
CDR3 protein: CASSPISGQGATGELFF
CDR3 DNA: TGTGCCAGCAGCCCCATCTCTGGACAGGGGGCCACCGGGGAGCTGTTTTTT

D gene: .
V gene: TRBV13
clone size: few
J gene: TRBJ1-3
CDR3 protein: CASSMGLTTGNTIYF
CDR3 DNA: TGTGCCAGCAGCATGGGCCTTACAACTGGAAACACCATATATTTT

D gene: .
V gene: TRBV19
clone size: .
J gene: TRBJ2-7
CDR3 protein: CASSIGDNSYEQYF
CDR3 DNA: TGTGCCAGTAGTATCGGGGACAACTCCTACGAGCAGTACTTC

D gene: .
V gene: TRBV18
clone size: .
J gene: TRBJ2-3
CDR3 protein: CASSPRGPGTSTDTQYF
CDR3 DNA: TGTGCCAGCTCACCAAGGGGTCCAGGGACTAGCACAGATACGCAGTATTTT